This T cell receptor (beta chain) derives from a study of identical twins. Study results and caveats: Conclusions came from cross-sectional statistical analysis, not from following the same donors. Within monozygotic twins, out-of-frame TCR alpha sharing was underestimated by the models. Fewer insertions characterized abundant cord blood beta clonotypes, whereas memory repertoires showed none. Invariant MAIT and iNKT cells are populations that could partly confound zero-insertion analyses.

From the 5' RACE reads, TCRdb called clonotypes with MiXCR, one entry per CDR3 protein. The table lists around 450,000 distinct CDR3 sequences, 12% to 15% of them singletons. Ten or more counts support this clonotype. Its antigen is not known. There are 16 residues in the CDR3. V lost 3 bases to trimming and J lost 1 base; unmatched junction nucleotides: 6. Germline V gene data show CDR1 as MNHEY and CDR2 as SMNVEV (reference sequence). These same records also appear under a second study, on yellow fever vaccine responses in identical twins.

Sequenced: CD4+ T cells sorted from blood. The clonotype was recovered from a woman aged 18-29 years in good health. V gene TRBV27 combines with J gene TRBJ2-7; 10 bases fit TRBD1. This CDR3 is CASSLNGQGVSYEQYF. The CDR3 nucleotides read TGTGCCAGCAGTTTGAACGGACAGGGGGTTTCCTACGAGCAGTACTTC.